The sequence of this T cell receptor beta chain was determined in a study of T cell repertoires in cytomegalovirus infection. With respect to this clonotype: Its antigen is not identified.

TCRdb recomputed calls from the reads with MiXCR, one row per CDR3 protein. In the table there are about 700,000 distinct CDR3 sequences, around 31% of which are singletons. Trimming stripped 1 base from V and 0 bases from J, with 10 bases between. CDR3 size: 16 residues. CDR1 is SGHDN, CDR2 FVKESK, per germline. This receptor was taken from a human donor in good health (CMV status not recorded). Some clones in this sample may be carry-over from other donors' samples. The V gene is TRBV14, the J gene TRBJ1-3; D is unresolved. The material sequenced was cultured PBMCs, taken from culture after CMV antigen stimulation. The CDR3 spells CASSQVHINSGNTIYF. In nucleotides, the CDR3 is TGTGCCAGCAGCCAAGTTCACATCAACTCTGGAAACACCATATATTTT.